This TCR beta chain was sequenced in a study of PD-1 blockade in classical Hodgkin lymphoma. In the study overall: The study gave patients nivolumab 3 mg/kg intravenously every 2 weeks.

The V gene's germline CDR1 is MNHNS and CDR2 SASEGT. Trimming left V 2 bases short and J 9 bases short, with 12 bases between. The CDR3 loop spans 13 amino acids. Remarks on this clone: Antigen unknown.

Study-level points and caveats: Among the patients, those starting nivolumab under 1 year after ASCT were excluded. Unlike CD8+ TCR diversity, which did not rise significantly by C4D1, CD4+ TCR diversity did.

The time point: cycle 4 day 1 (C4D1), after less than seven weeks of nivolumab. All the patients suffered relapse after autologous stem cell transplantation, and brentuximab vedotin exposure differed. The best responses consisted of complete response, partial response or progressive disease. TCRdb keeps only in-frame clones here, not all; method: immunoSEQ multiplex PCR. The table lists 64,000 or so clones, about 90% of them singletons, with about a tenth in the top ten. The chain employs TRBV6-1 and TRBJ2-3; no firm D call. The clonotype was recovered from a human donor with classical Hodgkin lymphoma. This material consisted of peripheral blood mononuclear cells (PBMCs), taken before the fourth cycle of nivolumab. For the CDR3, the DNA is TGTGCCAGCAGTGAAAATAACTTGAACACGCAGTATTTT. As protein: CASSENNLNTQYF.